This T cell receptor (beta chain) appears in the sequencing data of a study of shared clonotypes between healthy human individuals. General observations from the study: Exclusively blood specimens were collected; tissue repertoires likely differ. Naive CD4 clonotype sharing across several donors was 4% to 5%.

Naive CD8 populations comprised CD45RO-negative cells positively selected for CCR7, excluding terminally differentiated effector memory CD45RA+ cells. As to this clone: Its antigen is unidentified.

TCRdb keeps only in-frame clones here, not all; method: immunoSEQ multiplex PCR. This repertoire shows about 1.9 million clones, around 93% found once; its top ten account for around 1.7%. Sequenced: naive CD8+ T cells from PBMCs. This receptor was taken from a man aged 18 to 35 in good health. Some clones in this sample may be carry-over from other donors' samples.

CDR3 DNA: TGTGCCAGCAGCGGCCGGGTCCTTAACTATGGCTACACCTTC. Encoded protein: CASSGRVLNYGYTF. This chain connects TRBV7-9 to TRBJ1-2; D is uncertain. Trimming removed 5 bases at V and 1 base at J, with 11 bases between. Germline CDR1 and CDR2: SEHNR and FQNEAQ (reference sequence). The CDR3 length is 14 residues.